This T cell receptor (beta chain) was found in a study of beta chain features in type 1 diabetes. The entirety of the isolated RNA underwent reverse transcription, so expressed TCRB transcripts were sequenced. Clones were sequenced by immunoSEQ multiplex PCR, and TCRdb holds only the in-frame ones, with some missing. The sample shows under 550,000 clones, about an eighth of them seen only once. Sorted populations all had greater than 95% purity. V lost 5 bases and J lost 5; bases outside the gene matches: 10. Germline lookup yields CDR1 SEHNR and CDR2 FQNEAQ (reference sequence). The CDR3 loop spans 16 amino acids.

Sequenced material: naive CD4+ T cells from blood. This chain connects TRBV7-9 to TRBJ2-3; 10 positions match TRBD2. The receptor comes from a woman aged 18 to 35 in good health. The CDR3 reads CASSHASGSLVDTQYF. For the CDR3, the DNA is TGTGCCAGCAGCCACGCTAGCGGGAGTCTGGTAGATACGCAGTATTTT.